One and the same sample provided the 11 T cell receptor beta chains below, sequenced in a study of Ad26.COV2.S vaccination and SARS-CoV-2 variants. Treatment indicated: 15 to 20 received Ad26.COV2.S at low or high dose, single or two shots; five or six received placebo; per-sample allocation not given. Sampling occurred on day 63 after the first vaccine or placebo injection. Libraries were prepared by immunoSEQ multiplex PCR; TCRdb keeps only in-frame clonotypes and omits some of them. The data show about 400,000 clones, about 88% seen once. This material consisted of peripheral blood, taken in a trial of Ad26.COV2.S vaccine versus placebo. The source is a person between 18 and 60 years old who received the Ad26.COV2.S COVID-19 vaccine or a placebo.

The J gene is TRBJ2-6, the V gene TRBV10-3; 9 bases match TRBD1. The CDR3 contains 18 residues. Looked up from germline, CDR1 is ENHRY and CDR2 is SYGVKD. V dropped 3 bases and J dropped 4; count of bases not matched to a gene: 10. The CDR3 DNA sequence: TGTGCCATCAGTGACCCGGGACAGGGTAATCCCGGGGCCAACGTCCTGACTTTC. Encoded protein: CAISDPGQGNPGANVLTF.

The V gene is TRBV15, the J gene TRBJ1-3; possible D gene TRBD1, 6 bases. The V gene lost 3 bases and the J gene lost 0 bases, with 15 bases spanning the gap. Germline V gene sequence: CDR1 LNHNV, CDR2 YYDKDF (reference sequence). The CDR3 loop spans 17 amino acids. The CDR3 loop reads CATSRDRQYGSGNTIYF. The CDR3 bases are TGTGCCACCAGCAGGGACAGACAGTACGGCTCTGGAAACACCATATATTTT.

The rearrangement uses TRBV27 and TRBJ2-1; D is unresolved. Germline loops: CDR1 MNHEY, CDR2 SMNVEV (reference sequence). This CDR3 region has 13 residues. Trimming cost V 4 bases and J 0 bases, with 4 bases left between them. In DNA, the CDR3 is TGTGCCAGCAGTTCCCGCTCCTACAATGAGCAGTTCTTC. This sequence encodes CASSSRSYNEQFF.

This chain's CDR3 is CASSPRAGNYEQYF. CDR3 in DNA: TGTGCCAGCAGTCCAAGAGCGGGGAACTACGAGCAGTACTTC. The chain joins TRBV27 to TRBJ2-7; 7 bases map to TRBD2. V lost 5 bases and J lost 3; bases outside the gene matches: 7. The germline gives CDR1 MNHEY, CDR2 SMNVEV (reference sequence). CDR3 length: 14 amino acids.

Turning to this clone: A much larger clone lies a single base off, so this may be a read error. This rearrangement joins TRBV7-9 to TRBJ2-3; TRBD1 agrees at 7 bases. The V and J ends lost 5 bases and 0 bases, in that order; junction bases with no gene match: 2. The germline CDR1 and CDR2 sequences are SEHNR and FQNEAQ (reference sequence). The CDR3 length is 14 residues. CDR3 in amino acids: CASSQGQSTDTQYF. The CDR3 DNA reads TGTGCCAGCAGCCAGGGACAGAGCACAGATACGCAGTATTTT.

The V gene is TRBV18, the J gene TRBJ2-2; D not certain. Trimming took 1 base from V and 5 from J, leaving 2 bases between them. Germline V gene sequence: CDR1 KGHSH, CDR2 LQKENI. The CDR3 runs 12 residues. CDR3 protein: CASSPRTGELFF. The CDR3 nucleotides are TGTGCCAGCTCACCACGGACCGGGGAGCTGTTTTTT.

The rearrangement uses TRBV19 and TRBJ2-7, with a possible D match to TRBD2 (5 bases). This CDR3 is built from 13 residues. Trimming removed 6 bases at V and 5 bases at J, with 14 bases between. Per the germline V gene, CDR1 is LNHDA and CDR2 is SQIVND (reference sequence). CDR3 coding DNA: TGTGCCAGTAGCACTAGTCCAAACCACGAGCAGTACTTC. It translates to CASSTSPNHEQYF.

This clone was seen a handful of times. Written as DNA, the CDR3 is TGTGCCAGCAGTTACGGGGCTAGCGGGAGTGGGGAGCAGTACTTC. The encoded protein is CASSYGASGSGEQYF. V is TRBV6-6 and J is TRBJ2-7, with 10 bases lining up with TRBD2. V gave up 2 bases and J gave up 7 bases; unmatched junction bases: 8. Germline V CDR1 and CDR2: MNHNY, SVGAGI (reference sequence). This CDR3 is 15 amino acids long.

V gene TRBV2 combines with J gene TRBJ2-6; D is ambiguous. V lost 6 bases and J lost 0, with 12 bases in between. The germline V gene has CDR1 SNHLY and CDR2 FYNNEI. The length of the CDR3 is 16 residues. The DNA for the CDR3 is TGTGCCAGCAGCCCCGAGTGGGCCTCTGGGGCCAACGTCCTGACTTTC. It translates to CASSPEWASGANVLTF.

This clone appeared once. V and J are TRBV28 and TRBJ1-1, with 7 bases fitting TRBD1. The germline V gene has CDR1 MDHEN and CDR2 SYDVKM. J was trimmed by 0 bases and V by 5 bases; bases with no gene match: 9. There are 16 residues in the CDR3. The CDR3 is CASSRAGGSVNTEAFF. CDR3 bases: TGTGCCAGCAGTAGAGCAGGGGGTAGCGTGAACACTGAAGCTTTCTTT. Variable domain in full (rest from reference TRBV28 and TRBJ1-1): DVKVTQSSRYLVKRTGEKVFLECVQDMDHENMFWYRQDPGLGLRLIYFSYDVKMKEKGDIPEGYSVSREKKERFSLILESASTNQTSMYLCASSRAGGSVNTEAFFGQGTRLTVV.

This chain joins TRBV18 and TRBJ2-3, with TRBD2 matching over 11 bases. This CDR3 contains 15 residues. J gave up 6 bases and V 0 bases, and 2 bases lay outside the gene matches. Per germline, CDR1 KGHSH and CDR2 LQKENI. This CDR3 reads CASSPPASGRDTQYF. The CDR3 nucleotides are TGTGCCAGCTCACCACCAGCTAGCGGGAGGGATACGCAGTATTTT. The whole variable domain, filled in from reference TRBV18 and TRBJ2-3, reads NAGVMQNPRHLVRRRGQEARLRCSPMKGHSHVYWYRQLPEEGLKFMVYLQKENIIDESGMPKERFSAEFPKEGPSILRIQQVVRGDSAAYFCASSPPASGRDTQYFGPGTRLTVL.